This T cell receptor (beta chain) was sequenced for a study of blood T cell repertoires in COVID-19. Whole-study context: Some COVID-19 samples were acute and others convalescent; all came from the United States, Italy and Spain. The cDNA or gDNA used as material had been derived from T cells, B-cell-depleted T cells, or PBMCs.

In the study's own analysis: Counts of nucleated cells, estimated from reference gene primer amplification, were obtained. Profiled with immunoSEQ multiplex PCR; TCRdb holds only in-frame clones, not every one. V and J calls and clone size come straight from that table; D and trimming were deduced from the DNA. The profile shows under 350,000 clones, 80% to 90% of them singletons. J was trimmed by 2 bases and V by 3 bases; bases with no gene match: 7. CDR1 and CDR2 (germline): SQVTM, ANQGSEA. This CDR3 has 16 amino acids. Enrollees, roughly 18 to 90 years old, lived in 24 US areas. The receptor's source is a woman aged 40 to 55 with acute COVID-19. The chain combines TRBV29-1 with TRBJ2-1, with 10 bases identical to TRBD2. The sequenced sample consisted of PBMCs or T cells enriched from blood (not recorded which). Written as DNA, the CDR3 is TGCAGCGTTGACCCCGCCGGGACTAGCGCCTACAATGAGCAGTTCTTC. This gives the protein CSVDPAGTSAYNEQFF.